The 7 T cell receptor beta chains listed next were all sequenced from one sample in a study of OX40 agonist ivuxolimab in advanced cancers. Using immunoSEQ multiplex PCR, the repertoire was profiled, and TCRdb retains in-frame clones only, with some absent. This sample yields 81,000 or so clones, of which 91% are seen a single time; almost 8.5% belongs to the top ten. This sample comprised CD4+ or CD8+ T cells sorted from blood, obtained in a trial of the OX40 agonist ivuxolimab. The receptors were sampled from an adult with an advanced solid tumor such as melanoma, head and neck, liver or kidney cancer.

The CDR3 sequence: CASSQTGMQKLFF. The CDR3 bases are TGTGCCAGCAGCCAAACCGGGATGCAAAAACTGTTTTTT. The chain links TRBV5-5 to TRBJ1-4; D is ambiguous. This CDR3 spans 13 amino acids. Deletions cut 4 bases from V and 9 bases from J, with 13 bases between. Looked up from germline, CDR1 is SGHKS and CDR2 is YYEKEE (reference sequence).

The chain recombines TRBV19 with TRBJ1-2; D ambiguous. V was clipped by 7 bases and J by 0 bases, with 9 bases between them. The length of the CDR3 is 13 residues. Germline V gene data show CDR1 as LNHDA and CDR2 as SQIVND (reference sequence). The DNA of the CDR3 is TGTGCCAGTAAGTTACAGTCTAACTATGGCTACACCTTC. It specifies CASKLQSNYGYTF.

The chain uses TRBV30 and TRBJ2-2; D is undetermined. There are 13 residues in the CDR3. Per the germline V gene, CDR1 is GTSNPN and CDR2 is SVGIG (reference sequence). Between the trimmed V and J ends, which lost 2 bases and 0 bases, there was a span of 4 bases. The CDR3, as DNA: TGTGCCTGGAGTCGAGCGAACACCGGGGAGCTGTTTTTT. Protein: CAWSRANTGELFF.

This chain joins TRBV13 and TRBJ2-7; D is undetermined. This CDR3 comprises 15 residues. Germline loops: CDR1 PRHDT, CDR2 FYEKMQ (reference sequence). V was shortened by 0 bases and J by 0 bases, with 9 bases between the two germline ends. The CDR3 spells CASSLGGFSSYEQYF. Written as DNA, the CDR3 is TGTGCCAGCAGCTTAGGGGGGTTTAGCTCCTACGAGCAGTACTTC.

This clone was found once. V usage is TRBV5-1 and J usage is TRBJ1-2; possible D gene TRBD1, 5 bases. CDR3 size: 15 residues. Germline V lookup: CDR1 SGHRS, CDR2 YFSETQ. Trimming cost V 4 bases and J 3 bases, with 16 bases left between them. The DNA of the CDR3 is TGCGCCAGCAGCCCTCGCTCCCAGGGAGACTATGGCTACACCTTC. Its protein is CASSPRSQGDYGYTF. The full variable domain, in which reference TRBV5-1 and TRBJ1-2 provide the parts outside the CDR3, is KAGVTQTPRYLIKTRGQQVTLSCSPISGHRSVSWYQQTPGQGLQFLFEYFSETQRNKGNFPGRFSGRQFSNSRSEMNVSTLELGDSALYLCASSPRSQGDYGYTFGSGTRLTVV.

V gene TRBV19 combines with J gene TRBJ2-1; unclear D gene. The CDR3 extends over 14 amino acids. V gave up 5 bases and J gave up 3 bases, with 11 bases separating them. CDR1 is LNHDA and CDR2 is SQIVND in the germline V gene (reference sequence). CDR3 residues: CASSSALSYNEQFF. The CDR3 nucleotides read TGTGCCAGTAGTTCCGCACTGAGCTACAATGAGCAGTTCTTC.

The CDR3 DNA follows: TGTGCCAGCAGTTATATGGGACAGGGGGAGAGATCCTACGAGCAGTACTTC. Translating it yields CASSYMGQGERSYEQYF. V and J are TRBV28 and TRBJ2-7; 11 bases are a match to TRBD1. Germline assignment: CDR1 MDHEN and CDR2 SYDVKM. The J segment lost 1 base and the V segment lost 4 bases, leaving 9 bases of the junction unmatched. The CDR3 spans 17 residues. Combining the CDR3 with reference TRBV28 and TRBJ2-7 gives the whole variable domain DVKVTQSSRYLVKRTGEKVFLECVQDMDHENMFWYRQDPGLGLRLIYFSYDVKMKEKGDIPEGYSVSREKKERFSLILESASTNQTSMYLCASSYMGQGERSYEQYFGPGTRLTVT.